This TCR beta chain was identified in a study of monozygotic twins with inflammatory bowel disease. Added by template switching were UMIs that each held a 6-nucleotide sample barcode. TCRdb re-analyzed the 5' RACE reads; it lists each CDR3 protein once, without DNA. The table lists 200,000 to 250,000 distinct CDR3 sequences. The CDR3 has 14 amino acids. CDR1 MNHEY and CDR2 SVGAGI come from the germline V gene. V gene TRBV6-5 combines with J gene TRBJ1-5. Sequencing was done on a sample of blood. The sequence came from a human donor with ulcerative colitis or Crohn's disease, or a healthy co-twin of an affected twin (not recorded which). CDR3 sequence reads: CASSYSIRGQPQHF.